These T cell receptor beta chains were read from a single sample in a study of cytomegalovirus exposure and HLA in healthy donors. Sequencing was performed with immunoSEQ multiplex PCR; in TCRdb, only in-frame clones are kept and a portion is missing. The table records some 190,000 clones, 65% to 80% of them present only once. The sample taken for sequencing was PBMCs. Receptor source: a young woman in good health and CMV-seropositive. Both conserved end residues are part of each CDR3. The D gene is left open where the match is weak.

d_gene	v_gene	j_gene	CDR3aa	CDR3nt
NA	TRBV6-5	TRBJ1-1	CASRQSLNTEAFF	TGTGCCAGTCGACAGTCCCTGAACACTGAAGCTTTCTTT
TRBD1	TRBV2	TRBJ2-2	CASRQDRATTGELFF	TGTGCCAGCAGACAGGACAGGGCAACGACCGGGGAGCTGTTTTTT
NA	TRBV7-2	TRBJ1-3	CASSPGSGGNTIYF	TGTGCCAGCAGCCCTGGGTCGGGGGGAAACACCATATATTTT
NA	TRBV7-2	TRBJ1-1	CASSRGSRNTEAFF	TGTGCCAGCAGCAGGGGTAGCAGGAACACTGAAGCTTTCTTT
NA	TRBV28	TRBJ2-7	CASSLYRVGYEQYF	TGTGCCAGCAGTTTATACAGGGTAGGCTACGAGCAGTACTTC
TRBD2	TRBV19	TRBJ2-1	CASTTGRGSYNEQFF	TGTGCCAGTACCACGGGGAGGGGCTCCTACAATGAGCAGTTCTTC
TRBD2	TRBV7-2	TRBJ2-7	CASSLGLAGGYEQYF	TGTGCCAGCAGCTTAGGACTAGCGGGGGGTTACGAGCAGTACTTC
TRBD1	TRBV15	TRBJ2-7	CATRPGQGVYEQYF	TGTGCCACCAGACCTGGACAGGGTGTTTACGAGCAGTACTTC
TRBD1	TRBV4-1	TRBJ1-2	CASSQDGETGSNYGYTF	TGCGCCAGCAGCCAAGACGGGGAGACAGGGTCAAACTATGGCTACACCTTC
NA	TRBV9	TRBJ2-6	CASSAPGGANVLTF	TGTGCCAGCAGCGCCCCAGGAGGGGCCAACGTCCTGACTTTC